Reported below is one T cell receptor beta chain. The source of the sample is a study of cytomegalovirus exposure and HLA in healthy donors. PCR amplification relied on 60 Vbeta primers (plus 13 Jbeta primers). The data were produced by immunoSEQ multiplex PCR, yet TCRdb's version contains in-frame clones alone and is incomplete. The sample lists over 150,000 clones, roughly three quarters occurring once. The CDR3 consists of 16 residues. The germline gives CDR1 MNHNY, CDR2 SVGAGI (reference sequence). V was pared by 5 bases and J by 3 bases, with 8 bases of the junction left unmatched. The origin of this receptor is a male donor in good health and CMV-seropositive. The chain has TRBV6-6 and TRBJ2-1; 9 nucleotides align to TRBD1. Material for sequencing was PBMCs. The CDR3 DNA follows: TGTGCCAGCAGTAAAGGACAGGGGTTGAGCTACAATGAGCAGTTCTTC. Translation: CASSKGQGLSYNEQFF.